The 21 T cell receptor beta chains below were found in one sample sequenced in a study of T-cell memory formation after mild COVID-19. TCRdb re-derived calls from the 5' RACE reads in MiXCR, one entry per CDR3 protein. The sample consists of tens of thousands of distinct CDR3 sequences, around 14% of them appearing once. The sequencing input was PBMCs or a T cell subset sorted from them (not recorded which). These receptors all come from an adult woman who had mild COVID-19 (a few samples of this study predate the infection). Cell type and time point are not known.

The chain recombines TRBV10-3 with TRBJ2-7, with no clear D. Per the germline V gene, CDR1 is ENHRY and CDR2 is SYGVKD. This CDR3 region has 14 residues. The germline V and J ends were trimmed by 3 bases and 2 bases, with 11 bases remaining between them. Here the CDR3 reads CAISDGVSPYEQYF. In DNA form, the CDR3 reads TGTGCCATCAGTGATGGGGTTTCGCCCTACGAGCAGTACTTC.

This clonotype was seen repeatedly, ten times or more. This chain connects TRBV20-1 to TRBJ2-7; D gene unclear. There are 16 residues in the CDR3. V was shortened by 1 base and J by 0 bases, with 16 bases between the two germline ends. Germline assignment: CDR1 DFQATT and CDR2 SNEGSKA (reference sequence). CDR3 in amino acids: CSARGGGVSPSYEQYF. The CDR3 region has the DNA TGCAGTGCTAGAGGGGGTGGGGTCTCTCCCTCCTACGAGCAGTACTTC.

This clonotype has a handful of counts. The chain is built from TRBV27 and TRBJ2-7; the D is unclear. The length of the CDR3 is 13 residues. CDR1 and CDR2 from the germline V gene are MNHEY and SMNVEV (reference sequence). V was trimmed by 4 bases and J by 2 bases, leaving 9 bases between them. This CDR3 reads CASSSRRAYEQYF. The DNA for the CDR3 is TGTGCCAGCAGTTCCCGACGGGCCTACGAGCAGTACTTC.

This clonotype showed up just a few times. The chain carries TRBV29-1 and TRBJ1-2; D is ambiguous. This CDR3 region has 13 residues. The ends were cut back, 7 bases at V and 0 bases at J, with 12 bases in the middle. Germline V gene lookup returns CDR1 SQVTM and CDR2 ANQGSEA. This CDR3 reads CSDDGVTNYGYTF. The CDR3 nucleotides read TGCAGCGATGACGGAGTAACTAACTATGGCTACACCTTC. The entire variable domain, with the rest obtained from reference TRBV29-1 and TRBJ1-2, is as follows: SAVISQKPSRDICQRGTSLTIQCQVDSQVTMMFWYRQQPGQSLTLIATANQGSEATYESGFVIDKFPISRPNLTFSTLTVSNMSPEDSSIYLCSDDGVTNYGYTFGSGTRLTVV.

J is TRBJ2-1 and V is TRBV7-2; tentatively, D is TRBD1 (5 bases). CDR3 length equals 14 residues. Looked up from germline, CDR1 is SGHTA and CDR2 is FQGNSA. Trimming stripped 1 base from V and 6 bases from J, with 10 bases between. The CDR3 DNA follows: TGTGCCAGCAGCTTAGTGGGGCCGGGCAATGAGCAGTTCTTC. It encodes CASSLVGPGNEQFF.

CDR3 bases: TGTGCCAGCAGCTTAGCACACGGGGGTCGTCAGCCCCAGCATTTT. Translated, it gives CASSLAHGGRQPQHF. The rearrangement joins TRBV7-8 to TRBJ1-5, with D possibly matching TRBD1 (5 bases). The CDR3 runs 15 residues. V was clipped by 0 bases and J by 6 bases, with 12 bases between them. Germline V gene data show CDR1 as SGHVS and CDR2 as FQNEAQ.

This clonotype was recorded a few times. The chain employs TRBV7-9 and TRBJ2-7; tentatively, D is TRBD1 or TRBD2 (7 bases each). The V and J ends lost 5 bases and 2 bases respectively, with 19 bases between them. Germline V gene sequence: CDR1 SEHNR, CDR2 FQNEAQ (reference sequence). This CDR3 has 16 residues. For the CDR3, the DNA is TGTGCCAGCAGCCCGGTGGGGGGGGACAGCCCCTACGAGCAGTACTTC. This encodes CASSPVGGDSPYEQYF.

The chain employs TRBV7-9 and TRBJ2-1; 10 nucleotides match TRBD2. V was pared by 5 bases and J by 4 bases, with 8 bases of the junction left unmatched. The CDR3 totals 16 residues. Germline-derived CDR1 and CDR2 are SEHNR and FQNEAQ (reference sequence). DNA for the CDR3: TGTGCCAGCAGCCCCTTCGGACTAGCGGAGTACAATGAGCAGTTCTTC. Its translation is CASSPFGLAEYNEQFF.

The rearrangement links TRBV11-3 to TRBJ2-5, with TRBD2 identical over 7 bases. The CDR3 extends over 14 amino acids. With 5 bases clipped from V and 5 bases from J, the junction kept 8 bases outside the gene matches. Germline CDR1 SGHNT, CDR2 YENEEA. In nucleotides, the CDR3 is TGTGCCAGCAGCCCGCGAACTAGCGACGAGACCCAGTACTTC. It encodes CASSPRTSDETQYF.

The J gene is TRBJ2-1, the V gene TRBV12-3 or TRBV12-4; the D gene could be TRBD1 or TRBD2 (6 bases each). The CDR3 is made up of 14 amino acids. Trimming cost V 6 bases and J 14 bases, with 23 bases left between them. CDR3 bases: TGTGCCAGCAGCCCCGGAGGGGGAGGAGAGGTTGAGTTCTTC. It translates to CASSPGGGGEVEFF.

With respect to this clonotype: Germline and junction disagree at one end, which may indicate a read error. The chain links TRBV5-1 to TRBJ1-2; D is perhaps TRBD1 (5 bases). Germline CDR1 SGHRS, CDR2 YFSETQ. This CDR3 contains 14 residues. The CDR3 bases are TGCGCCAGCAGCCCTGGGGGTATGGACTATGGATACACCTTC. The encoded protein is CASSPGGMDYGYTF.

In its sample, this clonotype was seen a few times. This chain's CDR3 is CASSLLAGEYNEQFF. In nucleotides, the CDR3 is TGTGCCAGCAGCTTACTAGCGGGGGAGTACAATGAGCAGTTCTTC. The rearrangement links TRBV7-3 to TRBJ2-1; 10 bases line up with TRBD2. V lost 2 bases and J lost 4; bases outside the gene matches: 2. This CDR3 comprises 15 residues. Germline V CDR1 and CDR2: SGHTA, FQGTGA.

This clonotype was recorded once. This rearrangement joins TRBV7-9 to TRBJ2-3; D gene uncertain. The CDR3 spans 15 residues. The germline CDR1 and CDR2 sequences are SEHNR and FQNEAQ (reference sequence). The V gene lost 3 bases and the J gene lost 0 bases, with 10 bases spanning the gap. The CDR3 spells CASSFAAASTDTQYF. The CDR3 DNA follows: TGTGCCAGCAGCTTCGCGGCAGCTAGCACAGATACGCAGTATTTT.

The CDR3 is CASSQEISGGNTEAFF. CDR3 DNA: TGTGCCAGCAGCCAAGAAATTTCTGGGGGAAACACTGAAGCTTTCTTT. V and J are TRBV3-1 and TRBJ1-1, with D perhaps TRBD1 (5 bases). Germline-derived CDR1 and CDR2 are LGHDT and YNNKEL (reference sequence). There are 16 residues in the CDR3. V lost 0 bases to trimming and J lost 2 bases, with 13 bases between them.

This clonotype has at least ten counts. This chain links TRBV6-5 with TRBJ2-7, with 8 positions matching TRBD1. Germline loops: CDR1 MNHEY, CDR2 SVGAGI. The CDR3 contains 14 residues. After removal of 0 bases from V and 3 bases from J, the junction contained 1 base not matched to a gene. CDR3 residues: CASSYSGQGYEQYF. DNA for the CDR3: TGTGCCAGCAGTTACTCTGGACAGGGCTACGAGCAGTACTTC.

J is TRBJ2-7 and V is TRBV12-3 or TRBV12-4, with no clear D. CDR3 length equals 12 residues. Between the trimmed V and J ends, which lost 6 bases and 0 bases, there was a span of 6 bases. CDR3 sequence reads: CASSRFSYEQYF. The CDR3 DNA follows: TGTGCCAGCAGCCGTTTCTCCTACGAGCAGTACTTC.

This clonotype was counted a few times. The CDR3 DNA is TGTGCCAGCAGCTCCGCGGACAGGGTAGCTGTCGTTCCCGGGGAGCTGTTTTTT. Translation: CASSSADRVAVVPGELFF. The chain carries TRBV7-9 and TRBJ2-2; 8 bases line up with TRBD1. Losses at the gene ends were 4 bases for V and 6 bases for J; bases not matched to a gene: 16. Germline CDR1 is SEHNR and CDR2 is FQNEAQ (reference sequence). This CDR3 is built from 18 residues.

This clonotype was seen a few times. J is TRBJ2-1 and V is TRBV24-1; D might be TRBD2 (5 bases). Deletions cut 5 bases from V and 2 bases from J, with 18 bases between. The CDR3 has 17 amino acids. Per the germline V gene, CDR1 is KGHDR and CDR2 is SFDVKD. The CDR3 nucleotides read TGTGCCACCAGTGGGCGGGCCACCCTCCGGGCCTACAATGAGCAGTTCTTC. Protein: CATSGRATLRAYNEQFF.

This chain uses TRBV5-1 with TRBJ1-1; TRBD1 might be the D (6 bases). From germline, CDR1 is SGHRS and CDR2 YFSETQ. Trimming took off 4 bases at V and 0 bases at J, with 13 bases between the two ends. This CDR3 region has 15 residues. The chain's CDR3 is CASSGGTRLNTEAFF. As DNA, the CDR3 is TGCGCCAGCAGCGGCGGGACACGGTTGAACACTGAAGCTTTCTTT.

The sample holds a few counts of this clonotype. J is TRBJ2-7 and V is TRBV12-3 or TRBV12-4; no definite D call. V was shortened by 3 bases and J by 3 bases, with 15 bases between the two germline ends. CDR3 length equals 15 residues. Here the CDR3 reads CASSFSPGRIYEQYF. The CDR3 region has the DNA TGTGCCAGCAGTTTCTCGCCAGGTAGGATCTACGAGCAGTACTTC.

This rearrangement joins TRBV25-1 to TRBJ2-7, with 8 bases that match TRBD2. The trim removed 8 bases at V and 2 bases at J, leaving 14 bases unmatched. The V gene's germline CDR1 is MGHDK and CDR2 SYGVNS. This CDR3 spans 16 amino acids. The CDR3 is CASSGGSGGQTYEQYF. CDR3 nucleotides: TGTGCCAGCTCGGGGGGGAGCGGGGGACAAACCTACGAGCAGTACTTC.